This TCR beta chain comes out of a study of T cell repertoires in cytomegalovirus infection. Study-wide context: The public TCR beta signatures pointed to both CMV infection and matching HLA type. Study-wide results and caveats: Dominant in the ex vivo response were TCR beta clonotypes restricted by HLA-C and specific for CMV. Cumulative public TCR beta family frequency identified carriers of CMV plus the relevant HLA.

TCRdb re-called the reads with MiXCR, one entry per CDR3 protein. The table lists roughly 720,000 distinct CDR3 sequences, approximately 34% of them singletons, with around 2.8% in the top ten. Only a few counts were recorded for this clonotype. Its antigen remains unidentified. Germline V gene data show CDR1 as SGHVS and CDR2 as FNYEAQ. The CDR3 is 14 residues long. V gave up 3 bases and J gave up 4 bases, with 12 bases separating them. The sequencing input was PBMCs. This rearrangement joins TRBV7-6 to TRBJ1-1, with unresolved D. This TCR was recovered from a human donor in good health (CMV status not recorded). Some clones in this sample may be carry-over from other donors' samples. Here the CDR3 reads CASSFSGGFTEAFF. The DNA of the CDR3 is TGTGCCAGCAGCTTCAGCGGCGGGTTCACTGAAGCTTTCTTT.